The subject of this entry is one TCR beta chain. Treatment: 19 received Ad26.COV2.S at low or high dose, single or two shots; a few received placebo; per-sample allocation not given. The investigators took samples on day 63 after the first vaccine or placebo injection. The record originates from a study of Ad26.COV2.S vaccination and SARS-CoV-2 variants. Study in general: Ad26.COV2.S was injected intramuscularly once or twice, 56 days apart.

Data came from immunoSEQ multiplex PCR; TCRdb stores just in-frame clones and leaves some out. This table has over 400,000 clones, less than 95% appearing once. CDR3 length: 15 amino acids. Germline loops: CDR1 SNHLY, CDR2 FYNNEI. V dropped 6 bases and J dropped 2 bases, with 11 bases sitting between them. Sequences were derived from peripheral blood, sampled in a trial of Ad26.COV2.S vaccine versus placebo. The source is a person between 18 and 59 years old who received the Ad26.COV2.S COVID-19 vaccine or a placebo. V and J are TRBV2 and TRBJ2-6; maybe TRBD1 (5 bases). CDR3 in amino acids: CASSLQGTGANVLTF. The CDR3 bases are TGTGCCAGCAGCCTCCAGGGAACTGGGGCCAACGTCCTGACTTTC.